The next 27 T cell receptor beta chains were all read from a single sample in a study of T cell clones after liver transplantation. Produced via immunoSEQ multiplex PCR; TCRdb's table is partial and in-frame only. The sample includes around 77,000 clones, around 80% of them seen just once. Specimen: CD4+ T cells from blood, collected 12 months after liver transplant. The receptors were gathered from a human patient who received a liver transplant. Some T cells may arise from the graft donor.

There are a few counts of this clone. The chain couples TRBV7-9 to TRBJ1-1; D perhaps matches TRBD1 (6 bases). The CDR3 is 16 amino acids. CDR1 SEHNR and CDR2 FQNEAQ come from the germline V gene (reference sequence). Trimming took off 7 bases at V and 5 bases at J, with 23 bases between the two ends. CDR3 in amino acids: CASILEGLGAQTEAFF. CDR3 nucleotide sequence: TGTGCCAGCATCCTCGAAGGCTTGGGGGCTCAAACTGAAGCTTTCTTT.

The chain combines TRBV18 with TRBJ1-1; D remains ambiguous. There are 15 residues in the CDR3. Trimming pared 2 bases from V and 1 base from J, leaving 11 bases between. The germline V gene encodes CDR1 KGHSH and CDR2 LQKENI. The CDR3 reads CASSPDRTGNTEAFF. The CDR3 DNA reads as TGTGCCAGCTCACCAGATAGGACGGGGAACACTGAAGCTTTCTTT. Drawing the rest from reference TRBV18 and TRBJ1-1, the complete variable domain is NAGVMQNPRHLVRRRGQEARLRCSPMKGHSHVYWYRQLPEEGLKFMVYLQKENIIDESGMPKERFSAEFPKEGPSILRIQQVVRGDSAAYFCASSPDRTGNTEAFFGQGTRLTVV.

The V gene is TRBV28, the J gene TRBJ2-5; perhaps TRBD1 as D (6 bases). Trimming took 5 bases from V and 4 from J, leaving 17 bases between them. Germline CDR1 and CDR2: MDHEN and SYDVKM. The CDR3 is 15 amino acids. The CDR3 loop is CASSPTGKGLETQYF. CDR3 coding DNA: TGTGCCAGCAGTCCTACAGGGAAAGGGCTAGAGACCCAGTACTTC.

The chain has TRBV28 and TRBJ2-4; TRBD2 is a possible D gene (5 bases). Deletions cut 5 bases from V and 0 bases from J, with 14 bases between. The CDR3 covers 16 residues. Germline V gives CDR1 MDHEN, CDR2 SYDVKM. In DNA, the CDR3 is TGTGCCAGCAGTCCCACCGCCGGGGTAGCCAAAAACATTCAGTACTTC. It codes for CASSPTAGVAKNIQYF. Full variable domain (remainder filled in from reference TRBV28 and TRBJ2-4): DVKVTQSSRYLVKRTGEKVFLECVQDMDHENMFWYRQDPGLGLRLIYFSYDVKMKEKGDIPEGYSVSREKKERFSLILESASTNQTSMYLCASSPTAGVAKNIQYFGAGTRLSVL.

This clone was seen a handful of times. The chain carries TRBV14 and TRBJ2-3; a weak D match, TRBD2 (5 bases). The CDR3 loop spans 15 amino acids. The V gene lost 4 bases and the J gene lost 3 bases, with 14 bases spanning the gap. Germline V gene sequence: CDR1 SGHDN, CDR2 FVKESK. Here the CDR3 DNA reads TGTGCCAGCAGCCCCGGGATAAAGGGTACAGATACGCAGTATTTT. Translating gives CASSPGIKGTDTQYF.

The gene calls are TRBV10-2 and TRBJ2-5, with 7 positions matching TRBD2. Trimming at V came to 4 bases and at J to 5 bases, leaving 7 bases not matched to a gene. Germline CDR1 is WSHSY and CDR2 is SAAADI. This CDR3 is 14 amino acids long. DNA for the CDR3: TGCGCCAGCAGTGTTGGCGGGAGCTCTGAGACCCAGTACTTC. This gives the protein CASSVGGSSETQYF.

This chain uses TRBV10-3 with TRBJ1-1; D perhaps matches TRBD1 (5 bases). The CDR3 runs to 18 residues. CDR1 and CDR2 (germline): ENHRY, SYGVKD. Trimming shortened V by 4 bases and J by 0 bases, and 21 bases separated the two germline ends. The CDR3 nucleotides are TGTGCCATCAGTGTTCACGGGACGCAACTTTTCTTGAACACTGAAGCTTTCTTT. Protein product: CAISVHGTQLFLNTEAFF.

In this sample, this clone turned up once. The rearrangement links TRBV28 to TRBJ2-3; D is uncertain. Germline values: CDR1 MDHEN, CDR2 SYDVKM. Trimming cost V 4 bases and J 7 bases, with 6 bases left between them. The CDR3 is 11 residues long. The CDR3 is CASSSLNTQYF. CDR3 DNA sequence: TGTGCCAGCAGTTCTCTAAATACGCAGTATTTT.

The rearrangement links TRBV18 to TRBJ2-3; 11 bases line up with TRBD2. CDR1 and CDR2 (germline): KGHSH, LQKENI. CDR3 length: 15 residues. The V segment lost 4 bases and the J segment 4 bases; nucleotides outside the gene matches: 4. CDR3 nucleotide sequence: TGTGCCAGCTCACTAGCGGGAGGGCCCGCAGATACGCAGTATTTT. This codes for CASSLAGGPADTQYF.

This chain links TRBV5-4 with TRBJ1-1; D ambiguous. This CDR3 has 13 residues. Trimming left V 1 base short and J 3 bases short, with 7 bases between. Germline V gene data show CDR1 as SGHNT and CDR2 as YYREEE (reference sequence). CDR3 sequence (DNA): TGTGCCAGCAGCTTGCAGAGTTACACTGAAGCTTTCTTT. As protein: CASSLQSYTEAFF.

V is TRBV5-1 and J is TRBJ2-2, with 8 bases matching TRBD1. Trimming at V came to 6 bases and at J to 4 bases, leaving 11 bases not matched to a gene. From germline, CDR1 is SGHRS and CDR2 YFSETQ. The CDR3 sequence is 16 residues long. CDR3 loop: CASTLGTGVPTGELFF. Here the CDR3 DNA reads TGCGCCAGCACCCTTGGGACAGGAGTCCCCACCGGGGAGCTGTTTTTT. The full variable domain, rest sourced from reference TRBV5-1 and TRBJ2-2, is KAGVTQTPRYLIKTRGQQVTLSCSPISGHRSVSWYQQTPGQGLQFLFEYFSETQRNKGNFPGRFSGRQFSNSRSEMNVSTLELGDSALYLCASTLGTGVPTGELFFGEGSRLTVL.

The V gene is TRBV2, the J gene TRBJ1-5; no clear D. The CDR3 contains 14 residues. V lost 3 bases and J 2 bases, leaving 8 bases between the germline ends. The germline V gene encodes CDR1 SNHLY and CDR2 FYNNEI. DNA of the CDR3: TGTGCCAGCAGTGAGTCGGTGGGCAATCAGCCCCAGCATTTT. Its translation: CASSESVGNQPQHF.

The rearrangement uses TRBV11-2 and TRBJ2-5, with a possible D match to TRBD1 (6 bases). Germline CDR1 is SGHAT and CDR2 is FQNNGV. The length of the CDR3 is 14 residues. Trimming pared 5 bases from V and 3 bases from J, leaving 13 bases between. The DNA for the CDR3 is TGTGCCAGCAGCCGTGGACAGCTCAAAGAGACCCAGTACTTC. This translates into CASSRGQLKETQYF.

The table lists this clone with a few counts. The rearrangement joins TRBV9 to TRBJ1-4; 7 bases map to TRBD1. The V and J ends lost 0 bases and 4 bases, in that order; junction bases with no gene match: 0. The germline V gene has CDR1 SGDLS and CDR2 YYNGEE. The CDR3 sequence is 14 residues long. CDR3 bases: TGTGCCAGCAGCGTAGGACAGGGTAATGAAAAACTGTTTTTT. Its protein is CASSVGQGNEKLFF.

This chain links TRBV5-1 with TRBJ2-7, with 14 bases aligning to TRBD2. This CDR3 is 16 amino acids long. Germline values: CDR1 SGHRS, CDR2 YFSETQ. V shed 4 bases, J shed 0 bases, and the junction held 3 bases outside the gene matches. DNA for the CDR3: TGCGCCAGCAGCCGACTAGCGGGAGGGAGCTCCTACGAGCAGTACTTC. Its protein is CASSRLAGGSSYEQYF.

A single count supports this clone. This sequence joins TRBV18 and TRBJ1-1, with D possibly matching TRBD1 (5 bases). CDR1 is KGHSH and CDR2 is LQKENI in the germline V gene. There are 14 residues in the CDR3. V was clipped by 1 base and J by 1 base, with 7 bases between them. The CDR3 region has the DNA TGTGCCAGCTCACCACAGGGACCGAACACTGAAGCTTTCTTT. Protein product: CASSPQGPNTEAFF. Using reference TRBV18 and TRBJ1-1 for the parts outside the CDR3, the full variable domain is NAGVMQNPRHLVRRRGQEARLRCSPMKGHSHVYWYRQLPEEGLKFMVYLQKENIIDESGMPKERFSAEFPKEGPSILRIQQVVRGDSAAYFCASSPQGPNTEAFFGQGTRLTVV.

The J gene is TRBJ2-1, the V gene TRBV7-8; 9 bases map to TRBD2. The CDR3 contains 16 residues. Germline trimming cut 5 bases from V and 6 bases from J; bases unmatched to any gene: 11. Per germline, CDR1 SGHVS and CDR2 FQNEAQ. This CDR3 is CASSPRQGLALNEQFF. In DNA form, the CDR3 reads TGTGCCAGCAGCCCGAGGCAGGGACTAGCCCTCAATGAGCAGTTCTTC.

This rearrangement joins TRBV6-1 to TRBJ1-2; TRBD1 agrees at 8 bases. This CDR3 has 14 amino acids. CDR1 and CDR2 from the germline V gene are MNHNS and SASEGT. The V and J ends lost 5 bases and 4 bases, in that order; junction bases with no gene match: 6. CDR3 protein: CASSSQGASYGYTF. CDR3 coding DNA: TGTGCCAGCAGTTCTCAGGGGGCGAGCTATGGCTACACCTTC.

The chain links TRBV6-5 to TRBJ1-2, with D unclear. The CDR3 is 11 residues long. CDR1 and CDR2 from the germline V gene are MNHEY and SVGAGI. Trimming pared 2 bases from V and 9 bases from J, leaving 7 bases between. This CDR3 is CASSYSGSYTF. The CDR3 DNA follows: TGTGCCAGCAGTTACAGCGGGAGCTACACCTTC.

The chain combines TRBV19 with TRBJ1-2; D is unclear. V was clipped by 9 bases and J by 4 bases, with 9 bases between them. Germline V lookup: CDR1 LNHDA, CDR2 SQIVND (reference sequence). The CDR3 runs 11 residues. DNA for the CDR3: TGTGCCAGGCTGGACGGCTATGGCTACACCTTC. Encoded protein: CARLDGYGYTF.

V and J are TRBV2 and TRBJ1-3; no clear D. Germline loops: CDR1 SNHLY, CDR2 FYNNEI. The CDR3 loop spans 15 amino acids. The germline V and J ends were trimmed by 0 bases and 4 bases, with 10 bases remaining between them. CDR3 sequence (DNA): TGTGCCAGCAGTGAAGCGGGCAAAAACGGAAACACCATATATTTT. Translating gives CASSEAGKNGNTIYF.

The chain is built from TRBV29-1 and TRBJ2-3; 16 bases agree with TRBD2. Germline V gene sequence: CDR1 SQVTM, CDR2 ANQGSEA. V lost 4 bases to trimming and J lost 6 bases; unmatched junction nucleotides: 13. CDR3 length equals 18 residues. The CDR3 here is CSVGGLRGLAGGGDTQYF. CDR3 in DNA: TGCAGCGTTGGGGGATTAAGGGGACTAGCGGGAGGGGGGGATACGCAGTATTTT.

The count of this clone is one. The CDR3 bases are TGTGCCAGCAGTTACGATCTGGGACTAAGCACAGATACGCAGTATTTT. This encodes CASSYDLGLSTDTQYF. V and J are TRBV6-5 and TRBJ2-3, with 7 nucleotides matching TRBD2. Looked up from germline, CDR1 is MNHEY and CDR2 is SVGAGI. V was pared by 2 bases and J by 0 bases, with 5 bases of the junction left unmatched. The CDR3 is made up of 16 amino acids.

The CDR3 DNA reads TGTGCCAGCAGCCCGGCGGTATCTAGCGGTCCCTACGAGCAGTACTTC. Protein: CASSPAVSSGPYEQYF. The chain employs TRBV7-6 and TRBJ2-7, with 7 bases aligning to TRBD2. V was pared by 5 bases and J by 2 bases, with 12 bases of the junction left unmatched. Germline CDR1 and CDR2: SGHVS and FNYEAQ. This CDR3 contains 16 residues.

V gene TRBV2 combines with J gene TRBJ2-1; D call uncertain. V was cut by 3 bases and J by 7 bases, with 13 bases left in between. CDR3 size: 14 residues. Germline V gene sequence: CDR1 SNHLY, CDR2 FYNNEI. This CDR3 reads CASSDLLRRNEQFF. In DNA, the CDR3 is TGTGCCAGCAGTGATCTATTACGGCGAAATGAGCAGTTCTTC. The full variable domain, rest sourced from reference TRBV2 and TRBJ2-1, is EPEVTQTPSHQVTQMGQEVILRCVPISNHLYFYWYRQILGQKVEFLVSFYNNEISEKSEIFDDQFSVERPDGSNFTLKIRSTKLEDSAMYFCASSDLLRRNEQFFGPGTRLTVL.

The gene calls are TRBV7-2 and TRBJ1-1; D is ambiguous. V was cut by 1 base and J by 5 bases, with 14 bases left in between. The CDR3 consists of 15 residues. Germline V lookup: CDR1 SGHTA, CDR2 FQGNSA. The CDR3 here is CASSLDGGRWTEAFF. Here the CDR3 DNA reads TGTGCCAGCAGCTTAGACGGAGGGCGGTGGACTGAAGCTTTCTTT.

This clone was recorded only once. The rearrangement uses TRBV9 and TRBJ2-1; 11 bases agree with TRBD2. There are 15 residues in the CDR3. Germline-derived CDR1 and CDR2 are SGDLS and YYNGEE. Trimming removed 0 bases from V and 7 bases from J; junction bases left unmatched: 3. The CDR3 DNA follows: TGTGCCAGCAGCGTAGGGCTAGCGGGAGGTAATGAGCAGTTCTTC. Its protein product is CASSVGLAGGNEQFF. Based on the CDR3 plus reference TRBV9 and TRBJ2-1, the full variable domain is DSGVTQTPKHLITATGQRVTLRCSPRSGDLSVYWYQQSLDQGLQFLIQYYNGEERAKGNILERFSAQQFPDLHSELNLSSLELGDSALYFCASSVGLAGGNEQFFGPGTRLTVL.